The 16 T cell receptor beta chains presented below share a single source sample, sequenced in a study of T cell repertoires in cytomegalovirus infection. TCRdb re-analysed the reads in MiXCR, keeping a single row per CDR3 protein. The sample yields 200,000 to 250,000 distinct CDR3 sequences, roughly 22% seen once. The sequencing input was CD8+ T cells from PBMCs. Source of these receptors: a human donor in good health (CMV status not recorded). Some clones in this sample may be carry-over from other donors' samples.

The chain has TRBV19 and TRBJ2-1; 13 bases map to TRBD2. The CDR3 consists of 17 residues. CDR1 and CDR2 (germline): LNHDA, SQIVND (reference sequence). The trim removed 5 bases at V and 4 bases at J, leaving 8 bases unmatched. The CDR3 region is CASSPSTSGGTYNEQFF. In DNA, the CDR3 is TGTGCCAGTAGTCCATCGACTAGCGGGGGGACATACAATGAGCAGTTCTTC. Together with reference TRBV19 and TRBJ2-1, the CDR3 gives the full variable domain: DGGITQSPKYLFRKEGQNVTLSCEQNLNHDAMYWYRQDPGQGLRLIYYSQIVNDFQKGDIAEGYSVSREKKESFPLTVTSAQKNPTAFYLCASSPSTSGGTYNEQFFGPGTRLTVL.

V usage is TRBV7-9 and J usage is TRBJ1-1, with D unclear. Germline V gene data show CDR1 as SEHNR and CDR2 as FQNEAQ (reference sequence). Trimming took off 0 bases at V and 3 bases at J, with 8 bases between the two ends. CDR3 length equals 14 residues. The CDR3 is CASSLASIDTEAFF. The DNA of the CDR3 is TGTGCCAGCAGCTTAGCCTCCATAGACACTGAAGCTTTCTTT.

The chain uses TRBV7-6 and TRBJ2-1; TRBD2 matches 9 bases. V was clipped by 6 bases and J by 8 bases; unmatched bases: 8. The CDR3 extends over 14 amino acids. Looked up from germline, CDR1 is SGHVS and CDR2 is FNYEAQ. This CDR3 is CASREQAGGHEQFF. CDR3 sequence (DNA): TGTGCCAGCAGGGAGCAGGCGGGGGGGCATGAGCAGTTCTTC.

The chain uses TRBV20-1 and TRBJ1-6, with D uncertain. This CDR3 region has 16 residues. Trimming shortened V by 0 bases and J by 7 bases, and 16 bases separated the two germline ends. Germline loops: CDR1 DFQATT, CDR2 SNEGSKA (reference sequence). The CDR3 coding sequence is TGCAGTGCTAGAGAGACACCGCCACCTTCAAATTCACCCCTCCACTTT. It codes for CSARETPPPSNSPLHF.

The table lists this clonotype with many counts. The V and J genes are TRBV7-9 and TRBJ2-1; D is unclear. V was pared by 9 bases and J by 5 bases, with 14 bases between. This CDR3 is 13 amino acids long. Germline assignment: CDR1 SEHNR and CDR2 FQNEAQ (reference sequence). The CDR3 nucleotides are TGTGCCAGTCAGAGTAACGGAGACAATGAGCAGTTCTTC. This translates into CASQSNGDNEQFF.

The chain combines TRBV19 with TRBJ1-5, with D perhaps matching TRBD1 (6 bases). The V and J ends lost 3 bases and 1 base respectively, with 10 bases between them. The length of the CDR3 is 15 residues. Germline V CDR1 and CDR2: LNHDA, SQIVND (reference sequence). This CDR3 is CASSIFGTSNQPQHF. CDR3 nucleotides: TGTGCCAGTAGTATTTTCGGGACAAGCAATCAGCCCCAGCATTTT. Filled out from reference TRBV19 and TRBJ1-5, the complete variable domain reads DGGITQSPKYLFRKEGQNVTLSCEQNLNHDAMYWYRQDPGQGLRLIYYSQIVNDFQKGDIAEGYSVSREKKESFPLTVTSAQKNPTAFYLCASSIFGTSNQPQHFGDGTRLSIL.

This chain connects TRBV12-3 or TRBV12-4 to TRBJ2-1; D might be TRBD2 (5 bases). The CDR3 has 15 amino acids. V shed 7 bases and J shed 5 bases, with 18 bases lying between them. CDR3 in DNA: TGTGCCAGCAAGCCGGGGATCAATCCCCACAATGAGCAGTTCTTC. Translation: CASKPGINPHNEQFF.

This clonotype was counted a few times. The chain carries TRBV4-1 and TRBJ2-7; the D gene could be TRBD1 or TRBD2 (5 bases each). V lost 4 bases and J 2 bases, leaving 9 bases between the germline ends. The CDR3 is 13 amino acids. From germline, CDR1 is MGHRA and CDR2 YSYEKL. The CDR3 reads CASSRGIAYEQYF. For the CDR3, the DNA is TGCGCCAGCAGCCGGGGGATCGCCTACGAGCAGTACTTC.

The chain recombines TRBV20-1 with TRBJ2-1; 9 bases map to TRBD1. This CDR3 spans 16 amino acids. Germline CDR1 DFQATT, CDR2 SNEGSKA (reference sequence). Trimming took 2 bases from V and 2 from J; bases not matched to a gene: 7. The CDR3: CSARPLGQGPYNEQFF. CDR3 in DNA: TGCAGTGCTAGACCCCTGGGACAGGGACCCTACAATGAGCAGTTCTTC.

This clonotype was picked up a small number of times. This chain uses TRBV28 with TRBJ1-2; 7 bases agree with TRBD1. Germline V gene data show CDR1 as MDHEN and CDR2 as SYDVKM. CDR3 length: 14 amino acids. Trimming cost V 1 base and J 4 bases; bases outside gene matches: 3. The CDR3 nucleotides are TGTGCCAGCAGTTTATTAGGGGGCTTCTATGGCTACACCTTC. Residues: CASSLLGGFYGYTF.

This clonotype was picked up many times. V gene TRBV28 combines with J gene TRBJ2-7; TRBD1 agrees at 8 bases. There are 16 residues in the CDR3. Trimming at V came to 7 bases and at J to 1 base, leaving 12 bases not matched to a gene. Germline V gene sequence: CDR1 MDHEN, CDR2 SYDVKM. CDR3 amino acids: CASTFSPGTGSYEQYF. The CDR3 DNA follows: TGTGCCAGCACCTTCTCCCCGGGGACAGGATCCTACGAGCAGTACTTC.

This clonotype was counted between two and nine times. The chain combines TRBV6-4 with TRBJ1-1; possible D gene TRBD1, 5 bases. V was trimmed by 4 bases and J by 3 bases, leaving 12 bases between them. Germline V gives CDR1 MRHNA, CDR2 SNTAGT. CDR3 length equals 14 residues. The CDR3 is CASSGTGLDTEAFF. For the CDR3, the DNA is TGTGCCAGCAGTGGAACAGGTCTGGACACTGAAGCTTTCTTT.

This clonotype was counted between two and nine times. This chain uses TRBV2 with TRBJ2-5; D not certain. Germline CDR1 is SNHLY and CDR2 is FYNNEI. V dropped 1 base and J dropped 3 bases, with 6 bases sitting between them. This CDR3 contains 13 residues. The CDR3 is CASSEGLKETQYF. Here the CDR3 DNA reads TGTGCCAGCAGTGAAGGTCTCAAAGAGACCCAGTACTTC.

The gene calls are TRBV5-4 and TRBJ2-6; D unclear. This CDR3 has 19 residues. Per germline, CDR1 SGHNT and CDR2 YYREEE (reference sequence). V was shortened by 4 bases and J by 0 bases, with 20 bases between the two germline ends. This CDR3 reads CASSVDVGSRNSGANVLTF. CDR3 in DNA: TGTGCCAGCAGCGTGGACGTAGGGTCTCGAAACTCTGGGGCCAACGTCCTGACTTTC.

This clonotype has only a few counts. The CDR3 here is CASSKWENTEAFF. The CDR3 coding sequence is TGTGCCAGCAGCAAATGGGAGAACACTGAAGCTTTCTTT. The chain employs TRBV9 and TRBJ1-1; no clear D. The germline V gene encodes CDR1 SGDLS and CDR2 YYNGEE. The ends were cut back, 4 bases at V and 1 base at J, with 8 bases in the middle. This CDR3 region has 13 residues.

This clonotype was observed a few times. The chain employs TRBV20-1 and TRBJ2-2; D may be TRBD2 (6 bases). V shed 5 bases and J shed 1 base, with 14 bases lying between them. This CDR3 spans 15 amino acids. Germline V gives CDR1 DFQATT, CDR2 SNEGSKA (reference sequence). The CDR3 spells CSAPSIAENTGELFF. The CDR3 bases are TGCAGTGCTCCCTCGATAGCGGAGAACACCGGGGAGCTGTTTTTT.